These 8 T cell receptor beta chains were sequenced from one sample in a study of vaccination and CD4 T cells after COVID-19. Their antigens remain unidentified. The treatment denotes: approximately nine-day PBMC culture with coronavirus spike peptide pools or control peptides (ViraFEST assay). An Oncomine TCR Beta short-read assay was used to sequence the DNA from cultured CD4+ T cells. TCRdb ran MiXCR on the PCR reads and lists one entry per CDR3 protein. In the table there are some 16,000 distinct CDR3 sequences, about 53% of which are singletons. The sequenced sample was CD4+ T cells from blood, cultured in vitro. The receptors originated from a human donor who had recovered from COVID-19.

In its sample, this clonotype was seen once. This chain links TRBV19 with TRBJ2-7, with 7 bases that match TRBD1. J lost 4 bases, V lost 5 bases, and 5 bases had no gene match. This CDR3 is built from 13 residues. Germline CDR1 reads LNHDA; CDR2 reads SQIVND (reference sequence). CDR3 in amino acids: CASSARQGYEQYF. In DNA form, the CDR3 reads TGTGCCAGTAGTGCGAGACAGGGTTACGAGCAGTACTTC.

This clonotype has just a few counts. V gene TRBV20-1 combines with J gene TRBJ2-3; D is ambiguous. CDR3 size: 12 residues. V lost 5 bases and J lost 4, with 10 bases in between. Germline CDR1 and CDR2: DFQATT and SNEGSKA (reference sequence). The CDR3 DNA sequence: TGCAGTGCTTCCCGTGGTCCAGATACGCAGTATTTT. Its protein is CSASRGPDTQYF.

The rearrangement links TRBV27 to TRBJ2-3; the D gene is possibly TRBD2 (6 bases). The germline V gene encodes CDR1 MNHEY and CDR2 SMNVEV (reference sequence). The germline V and J ends were trimmed by 5 bases and 4 bases, with 16 bases remaining between them. This CDR3 spans 15 amino acids. CDR3 protein: CASSLRTTPPDTQYF. CDR3 in DNA: TGTGCCAGCAGTCTTCGGACTACCCCCCCAGATACGCAGTATTTT.

V and J are TRBV14 and TRBJ1-5; D gene ambiguous. Looked up from germline, CDR1 is SGHDN and CDR2 is FVKESK. The CDR3 is 13 amino acids. Trimming stripped 4 bases from V and 0 bases from J, with 4 bases between. Here the CDR3 DNA reads TGTGCCAGCAGCCGGAATAGCAATCAGCCCCAGCATTTT. Translation gives CASSRNSNQPQHF. Full variable domain (rest looked up from reference TRBV14 and TRBJ1-5): EAGVTQFPSHSVIEKGQTVTLRCDPISGHDNLYWYRRVMGKEIKFLLHFVKESKQDESGMPNNRFLAERTGGTYSTLKVQPAELEDSGVYFCASSRNSNQPQHFGDGTRLSIL.

This clonotype is medium-sized. J is TRBJ1-3 and V is TRBV6-1; 8 bases match TRBD1. This CDR3 comprises 17 residues. In germline, CDR1 is MNHNS, CDR2 SASEGT. V was clipped by 4 bases and J by 3 bases; unmatched bases: 11. The CDR3 nucleotides are TGTGCCAGCAGTGCCGACAGGGGTCCAAGGAGTGGAAACACCATATATTTT. Protein product: CASSADRGPRSGNTIYF.

The chain's CDR3 is CASSLRGGQETQYF. The DNA of the CDR3 is TGTGCCAGCAGCCTCCGAGGGGGCCAAGAGACCCAGTACTTC. The chain links TRBV6-1 to TRBJ2-5; tentative D call: TRBD1 (6 bases). V gave up 6 bases and J gave up 1 base, with 12 bases separating them. CDR1 is MNHNS, CDR2 SASEGT, per germline. CDR3 size: 14 residues.

The chain has TRBV6-1 and TRBJ1-6; D unclear. V was cut by 8 bases and J by 0 bases, with 17 bases left in between. Germline-derived CDR1 and CDR2 are MNHNS and SASEGT. The CDR3 is made up of 17 amino acids. CDR3 loop: CASAVHGPSSYNSPLHF. The CDR3 region has the DNA TGTGCCAGCGCCGTCCATGGTCCAAGCTCCTATAATTCACCCCTCCACTTT.

As for this clonotype: The junction does not match germline at one end; this may be a read error. The chain couples TRBV11-2 to TRBJ2-7, with unresolved D. The germline CDR1 and CDR2 sequences are SGHAT and FQNNGV. CDR3 size: 11 residues. CDR3 region: CASSPSYEQHF. In DNA, the CDR3 is TGTGCCAGCAGCCCCTCCTACGAGCAGCACTTC.